This TCR beta chain derives from a study of CD8 T cells in ankylosing spondylitis. Points from the study as a whole: Seemingly distinctive of ankylosing spondylitis blood was a TCR beta motif formed by eight highly homologous variants. Disease-associated clones were CD8+ and fairly uncommon in peripheral blood.

From the 5' RACE reads, TCRdb called clonotypes with MiXCR, one entry per CDR3 protein. The sample lists more than 500,000 distinct CDR3 sequences, approximately 5% seen once, with around 3.4% in the top ten. This clonotype was seen many times. Its antigen remains unknown. The CDR3 is 13 residues long. Germline loops: CDR1 SGHTA, CDR2 FQGNSA. Trimming stripped 0 bases from V and 3 bases from J, with 5 bases between. Source material: blood, either unsorted or a sorted T cell fraction (not recorded which). The rearrangement links TRBV7-2 to TRBJ1-1; D is unresolved. The TCR comes from a male donor with ankylosing spondylitis. The CDR3 is CASSLAADTEAFF. The CDR3 DNA sequence: TGTGCCAGCAGCTTAGCGGCCGACACTGAAGCTTTCTTT.